This is a list of T cell receptor beta chains from one sample in a study of CD4 and CD8 cells across lung adenocarcinoma regions. TCRdb used MiXCR to reprocess the PCR reads, holding one entry per CDR3 protein. Found here are 6,000 to 8,000 distinct CDR3 sequences, roughly 50% of them singletons; the top ten hold roughly a quarter. The sample consisted of CD4+ T cells from the center of a lung tumor. The source is a female donor with lung adenocarcinoma. The CD4 and CD8 labels of this study may be unreliable. Both conserved end residues are part of each CDR3. D genes are given only for firm matches. The size field is filled for only some rows; it gives once, few, many or a size class.

d_call j_call v_call cdr3_length clone_size cdr3_nt cdr3_aa
TRBD2 TRBJ2-1 TRBV7-2 13 . TGTGCCAGCAGCCGCGACCGGACTAGACGGCAGTTCTTC CASSRDRTRRQFF
TRBD1 TRBJ2-7 TRBV6-1 17 medium-sized TGTGCCAGCAGGGTTGGGACAGGGGCTGCGAGCTCCTACGAGCAGTACTTC CASRVGTGAASSYEQYF
TRBD1 TRBJ2-1 TRBV27 15 . TGTGCCAGCACGGGAAGGGGGCAAAATCTCAATGAGCAGTTCTTC CASTGRGQNLNEQFF
TRBD1 TRBJ2-7 TRBV10-3 16 . TGTGCCATCAGTGAGATTACGGGACAGGGAAACTACGAGCAGTACTTC CAISEITGQGNYEQYF
. TRBJ2-4 TRBV27 15 once TGTGCCGGCGGCCACGTCGGCCGGGACCAAGACATTCAGTACTTC CAGGHVGRDQDIQYF
. TRBJ2-1 TRBV27 15 . TGTGCCAGCAGTTCAGCGACTAGGACCGTCCCTGAGCAGTTCTTC CASSSATRTVPEQFF
TRBD2 TRBJ2-1 TRBV6-5 15 . TGTGCCAGCAGTTTTAGCGGGAGAGGGGGCAATGAGCAGTTCTTC CASSFSGRGGNEQFF
TRBD1 TRBJ2-7 TRBV6-1 11 . TGTGCCACAGGACAGGGCTTAGGGCAGTACTTC CATGQGLGQYF
. TRBJ2-3 TRBV10-3 15 . TGTGCCATGGGTGAGGGGGGCCGTGGCAAAGATACCCAGTATTTT CAMGEGGRGKDTQYF
TRBD1 TRBJ2-1 TRBV27 12 . TGTGCCAGCGGGACAGACCAAGAGACGCAGTACTTT CASGTDQETQYF
TRBD1 TRBJ2-1 TRBV7-6 15 . TGTGCCAGCAGCTTAGAGTGGACAGGCTACAATGAGCAGTTCTTC CASSLEWTGYNEQFF
. TRBJ2-7 TRBV5-1 13 . TGCGCCAGCAGCTCGGGACGGCGCTACGAGCAGTACTTC CASSSGRRYEQYF
. TRBJ2-1 TRBV6-1 12 . TGTGCCAGCACGTACGGGTACAATGAGCAGTTCTTC CASTYGYNEQFF
. TRBJ2-5 TRBV27 11 . TGTGCCACCCAAGCAGCCAAGACCCAGTACTTC CATQAAKTQYF
TRBD2 TRBJ2-5 TRBV6-2/TRBV6-3 16 medium-sized TGTGCCAGCACCCCACTCAGCGGGAGCCATGTCCAGACCCAGTACTTC CASTPLSGSHVQTQYF
TRBD2 TRBJ2-3 TRBV27 16 . TGTGCCAGCGGGGGTCGAGGGGCGGGGGGCCCAGATACCCAGTATTTC CASGGRGAGGPDTQYF
. TRBJ2-1 TRBV12-3/TRBV12-4 15 . TGTGCCAGCAGTTTACCCCATAGCTCCTACAATGAGCAGTTCTTC CASSLPHSSYNEQFF
. TRBJ2-3 TRBV6-1 16 . TGTGCCAGCGCTGGCTCTGGCGGGCGTGATAAAGATACGCAGTACTTT CASAGSGGRDKDTQYF
. TRBJ2-3 TRBV14 15 few TGTGCCAGCAGCCAGGTGATCGGGGCGGGGGATACGCAGTATTTT CASSQVIGAGDTQYF
TRBD2 TRBJ2-2 TRBV25-1 14 . TGTGCCAGCAGCGAGCGGGGGAGCACCGGGGAGCTGTTTTTT CASSERGSTGELFF
TRBD2 TRBJ2-7 TRBV27 16 . TGTGCCAGCGGACTCCTCGGGACTAGCGGAAACAATGAGCAGTACTTC CASGLLGTSGNNEQYF
TRBD2 TRBJ2-5 TRBV27 16 . TGTGCCAGCAGGGGGCGCGGGGGGCGGGGCCCAGAGACCCAGTACTTT CASRGRGGRGPETQYF
TRBD1 TRBJ2-5 TRBV6-1 14 . TGTGCCAGCAGCCCCACAGGGGGCAAAAAGACCCAGTACTTC CASSPTGGKKTQYF
TRBD1 TRBJ2-5 TRBV28 16 . TGTGCCAGCAGTTCACCTCTGGACAGGGGGCTCATGACCCTGTCTTTC CASSSPLDRGLMTLSF
. TRBJ2-1 TRBV6-1 13 few TGTGCCAGCAGTGGGGAACAGGGAGATGAGCAGTTCTTC CASSGEQGDEQFF
. TRBJ2-7 TRBV27 16 . TGTGCCAGCGGGGGGCGAGGAGGGCGGGGCCCAGATACGCAGTACTTC CASGGRGGRGPDTQYF
. TRBJ2-1 TRBV7-2 14 few TGTGCCAGCAGCTTATGGCAGGGGAAGAATGAGCAGTTCTTC CASSLWQGKNEQFF
. TRBJ1-3 TRBV27 16 . TGTGCCAGCAGTCAACGACCGCCATACTCTGGAAACACCATATATTTT CASSQRPPYSGNTIYF
TRBD1 TRBJ2-7 TRBV4-2 14 . TGTGCCAGCAGCCAAGACAGGGGGCCCTACGAGCAGTACTTC CASSQDRGPYEQYF
. TRBJ2-1 TRBV27 11 . TGTGCCAGCAGTTCCAGCAGGGTTACGTTCTTC CASSSSRVTFF
. TRBJ2-5 TRBV10-2 11 once TGCGCGAGCCGACACCAAGATACCCAGTACTTC CASRHQDTQYF
. TRBJ2-7 TRBV10-2 13 . TGCGCCAGCAGTGAAACACCTCCCCCCGAGCAGTACTTC CASSETPPPEQYF
. TRBJ1-2 TRBV6-4 9 many TGTGCCAGCAGTCCAAATCCCACCTTC CASSPNPTF
. TRBJ2-1 TRBV7-2 13 once TGTGCCAGCAGCCCCGGCTCCTACAATGAGCAGTTCTTC CASSPGSYNEQFF
TRBD2 TRBJ2-5 TRBV7-2 16 . TGTGCCAGCAGCCGAATGGGACTAGCGGGAGGGGAGACCCAGTACTTC CASSRMGLAGGETQYF
. TRBJ1-1 TRBV4-2 15 . TGTGCCAGCAGCCAAGTTTCAGGAATGAACACTGAAGCTTTCTTT CASSQVSGMNTEAFF
. TRBJ2-5 TRBV7-2 14 few TGTGCCAGCAGCTTTGGGCAGCCGGGGGAGACCCAGTACTTC CASSFGQPGETQYF
TRBD2 TRBJ2-1 TRBV9 19 . TGTGCCAGCAGCCGGGGACGGACTAGCGGGAGGGCCGCGAGAGATGAGCAGTTCTTC CASSRGRTSGRAARDEQFF
TRBD2 TRBJ2-3 TRBV6-5 19 . TGTGCCAGCAGTTCCACCGGACTAGCGGGGGGGCGACGCACAGATACGCAGTATTTT CASSSTGLAGGRRTDTQYF
TRBD2 TRBJ2-7 TRBV30 14 many TGTGCCTGGAGTAATAGCGGGAGATCATACGAGCAGTACTTC CAWSNSGRSYEQYF
TRBD2 TRBJ2-7 TRBV7-2 16 . TGTGCCAGCAGCAAAGAGGGACTAGCGGGTGTAAATGCGCAGTACTTC CASSKEGLAGVNAQYF
TRBD1 TRBJ1-2 TRBV6-1 13 . TGTGCCAGCGGACAGGGGCTTTACTATGGCTACACCTTC CASGQGLYYGYTF
. TRBJ1-2 TRBV6-1 15 . TGTGCCAGCAGTGAAGCCCCCGAGGCAGGCGGGGGCTACACCTTC CASSEAPEAGGGYTF
TRBD2 TRBJ2-2 TRBV6-1 16 . TGTGCCAGCAGTGAGGGGACTAGCGGGAGCACCGGGAAGCTGTATTTT CASSEGTSGSTGKLYF
. TRBJ2-1 TRBV27 14 . TGTGCCAGCAGTTGGCAACTGGCCTACAATGAGCAGTTCTTC CASSWQLAYNEQFF
TRBD2 TRBJ2-7 TRBV27 17 . TGTGCCAGCACCCAAACTGGACTAGCGGGGAAAAGTTACGAGCAGTACTTC CASTQTGLAGKSYEQYF
. TRBJ2-3 TRBV12-3/TRBV12-4 15 . TGTGCCAGGGCCATTGACGGCATTGACACAGATACGCAGTATTTT CARAIDGIDTDTQYF
. TRBJ2-3 TRBV5-4 13 . TGTGCCAGCAGCCTCCCCGGCACAGATACGCAGTATTTT CASSLPGTDTQYF
. TRBJ2-7 TRBV6-1 16 . TGTGCCAGCAGCCCAGGGATGGGGACGGGAACCTACGAGCAGTACTTC CASSPGMGTGTYEQYF
. TRBJ2-5 TRBV25-1 13 large TGTGCCAGCAGTGAATCAAATGGGGAGACCCAGTACTTC CASSESNGETQYF
TRBD2 TRBJ2-4 TRBV6-1 16 . TGTGCCAGCAGTGTCTCTAGCGGGAGTCGTACAGATATGCAGTACTTC CASSVSSGSRTDMQYF
. TRBJ2-7 TRBV10-3 15 . TGTGCCGGGGGTGCCGGGGGCGGTGTCCCAGATACGCAGTACTTC CAGGAGGGVPDTQYF
TRBD1 TRBJ2-3 TRBV6-1 14 . TGTGCGGGCAGAGGGGGCGGTGAGCAAGATACGCAGTATTTT CAGRGGGEQDTQYF
. TRBJ2-2 TRBV7-6 16 . TGTGCCAGCAGCTCCGAACATATTAGGGGCACCGGGGAGCTGTTTTTT CASSSEHIRGTGELFF
TRBD2 TRBJ2-2 TRBV10-1 13 . TGCGCCAGCGGGGCTAGCGGGTCCGGGGAGCTGTTTTTT CASGASGSGELFF